Sequencing of this TCR beta chain was carried out in a study of CD8+ T cells in alopecia areata. Following RNA extraction, reverse transcription yielded cDNA that acted as the sequencing template. Assay: immunoSEQ multiplex PCR; the TCRdb copy retains only in-frame clones and omits some. In total the sample includes approximately 300,000 clones, none of them seen once. CD4, CD8alpha, NKG2D, NKG2ACE and other markers were used to sort pooled cutaneous lymph node cells. This clone has just a few counts. Gene names refer to mouse genes. Within the sample, other DNA sequences also encode this same CDR3. This clonotype originated in a C3H/HeJ mouse with alopecia areata. Mouse MHC haplotype: H2-k. Specimen: CD4+ T cells sorted from a lymph node.

CDR3 protein: CASGDGTGNTEVFF. The DNA read from the CDR3 is TGTGCCAGCGGTGATGGGACAGGAAACACA. This chain connects TRBV13-2 to TRBJ1-1; 7 nucleotides line up with TRBD1. The read comes to an end 4 residues before the CDR3 does, leaving the germline J gene to fill in the end. The CDR3 length is 14 residues. The germline gives CDR1 NNHNN, CDR2 SYGAGS (reference sequence). J lost 1 base, V lost 0 bases, and 0 bases had no gene match.